The TCR beta chain described here comes from a study of Ad26.COV2.S vaccination and SARS-CoV-2 variants (dated by TCRdb to the early 2020s). Some background on the complete study: Donors in the vaccine arm were drawn from COV1001, a phase I-IIa trial of Ad26.COV2.S in healthy adults that was multicentre, randomized, double-blind and placebo-controlled. The TCR-sequenced set comprised approximately 32 samples: approximately 20 Ad26.COV2.S vaccine recipients, 5 placebo recipients and 8 SARS-CoV-2 convalescent individuals. Trial participants were randomized into five groups of five: low-dose or high-dose Ad26.COV2.S given once or twice, or placebo on both occasions. TCRbeta repertoire sequencing served as the tool for gauging how specific and how broad the SARS-CoV-2-reactive T cell receptors were following Ad26.COV2.S vaccination. Blinding of investigators to trial group allocation was maintained during experiments and outcome assessment. Ad26.COV2.S was administered intramuscularly at a dose of 5x10^10 or 1x10^11 viral particles, either as one shot or as two shots given 56 days apart.

The sample holds one count of this clone. What this receptor recognizes is not known. The sample holds no much larger clone one base away, and base qualities are not on file. Taken with the paper, the label for treatment or condition translates to: roughly 19 received Ad26.COV2.S at low or high dose, single or two shots; several received placebo; per-sample allocation not given. For vaccine and placebo recipients, the sequenced repertoires came from samples collected on day 63 after the first injection. Between 29 July and 7 August 2020, Cohort 1b enrolled about 27 adults aged 18-55 years at one site in Boston, USA. Ad26.COV2.S was a replication-incompetent adenovirus type 26 vector that expressed a prefusion-stabilized SARS-CoV-2 spike protein derived from the original Wuhan strain. Study-wide findings and limitations: The study was not powered for comparison of responses between vaccine doses or regimens. Comparable non-spike TCR breadth was observed between vaccine and placebo recipients, consistent with only spike being contained in the vaccine. After vaccination, spike-specific CD8+ and CD4+ T cell responses were reported to show substantial breadth. It was noted by the authors that total T cell responses may have been underestimated by the TCR breadth and depth analyses. Higher spike-specific TCR breadth was observed in Ad26.COV2.S recipients than in placebo recipients (P = 0.0014).

The CDR3 covers 15 residues, taking in both the cysteine and the phenylalanine. The read is trimmed to its CDR3 DNA, 45 bases read in frame from base 1. V loses 2 bases of germline sequence and J loses 5 bases, and the interval between the two ends is 15 bases. Sequences SGHAT (CDR1) and FQDESV (CDR2) are obtained from the germline V gene (reference sequence). The immunoSEQ Assay was used to sequence TCRbeta CDR3 regions. After extraction, genomic DNA underwent amplification by bias-controlled multiplex PCR, followed by high-throughput sequencing. The source study handled its data this way. To quantify the absolute abundance of every unique TCRbeta CDR3 region, sequences were collapsed and filtered. T cell fraction was estimated by normalization of TCRbeta template counts to usable DNA, with usable DNA being measured through amplification of reference genes present in all nucleated cells. Repertoire TCRs were annotated as SARS-CoV-2-specific when V gene, CDR3 amino acid sequence and J gene were exactly matched to a known reactive TCR set. MIRA supplied the reference SARS-CoV-2 TCR set, which was filtered for enrichment in COVID-19-positive ImmuneCODE repertoires so that public or cross-reactive TCRs were removed. Drawing on the MIRA antigens, annotated TCRs were analysed further at the level of specific ORF or position within ORF. Depth was the summed frequency of annotated unique rearrangements, while breadth was defined as annotated unique rearrangements over total unique productive rearrangements. TCR breadth was compared between groups using two-sided Wilcoxon rank-sum tests. Held by TCRdb, this immuneACCESS table contains in-frame sequences only and omits some clones. Under half of the omission traces to an unresolved V gene where checked; the cause of the rest is unknown. That table is the source of V, J and clone size, and D and trimming were worked out from the DNA. In all, the sample holds hundreds of thousands of clones, and 70% to 90% of those were seen once. Jointly, the top ten make up roughly 1.5% of the sample.

The sequenced sample was peripheral blood, obtained in a trial of Ad26.COV2.S vaccine versus placebo. The chain couples TRBV11-1 to TRBJ2-5; matching of 6 bases hints at TRBD2 as the D gene. This receptor was identified in a person aged 18-60 years who received the Ad26.COV2.S COVID-19 vaccine or a placebo. The CDR3 is CASSLSLGGGETQYF. The nucleotides read TGTGCCAGCAGCTTAAGTCTGGGTGGGGGGGAGACCCAGTACTTC.